This T cell receptor beta chain derives from a study of blood T cell repertoires in COVID-19. Study-wide background: Collection of acute and convalescent COVID-19 samples took place in the United States, Italy and Spain. PBMCs, B-cell-depleted T cells, or T cells were the source of the cDNA or gDNA that made up the material.

In the original analysis: Amplification of reference gene primers was used by the study to estimate nucleated cell counts. Sequencing used immunoSEQ multiplex PCR; TCRdb keeps in-frame clones, though not all of them. Clonal size and the V and J genes are those of that table, whereas D and trimming came from the DNA. The sample holds 210,000 or so clones, nearly 90% seen once. V was trimmed by 5 bases and J by 0 bases, leaving 18 bases between them. Germline CDR1 reads SEHNR; CDR2 reads FQNEAQ (reference sequence). The CDR3 consists of 17 residues. This receptor was obtained from a young woman who had recovered from COVID-19. Sequenced input: peripheral blood. The chain links TRBV7-9 to TRBJ2-3, with TRBD2 as a possible D gene (6 bases). The CDR3 sequence: CASSPTPGAVSTDTQYF. The CDR3 DNA reads TGTGCCAGCAGCCCTACCCCGGGAGCGGTAAGCACAGATACGCAGTATTTT.